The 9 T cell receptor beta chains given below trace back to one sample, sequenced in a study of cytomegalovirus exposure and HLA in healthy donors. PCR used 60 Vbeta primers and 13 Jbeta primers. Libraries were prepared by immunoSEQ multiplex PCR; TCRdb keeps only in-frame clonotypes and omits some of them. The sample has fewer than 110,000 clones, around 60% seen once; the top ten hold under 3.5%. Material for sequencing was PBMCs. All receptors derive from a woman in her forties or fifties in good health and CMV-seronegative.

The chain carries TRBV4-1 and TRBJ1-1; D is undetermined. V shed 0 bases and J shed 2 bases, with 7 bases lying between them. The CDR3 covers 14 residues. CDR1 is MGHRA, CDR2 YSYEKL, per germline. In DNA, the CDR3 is TGCGCCAGCAGCCAAGATTTAGCTAACACTGAAGCTTTCTTT. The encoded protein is CASSQDLANTEAFF.

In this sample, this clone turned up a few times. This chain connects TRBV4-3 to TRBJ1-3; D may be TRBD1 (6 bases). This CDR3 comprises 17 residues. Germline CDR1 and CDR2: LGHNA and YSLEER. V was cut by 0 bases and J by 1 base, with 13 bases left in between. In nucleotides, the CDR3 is TGCGCCAGCAGCCAAGAACGTCGGGGGGCTTCTGGAAACACCATATATTTT. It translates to CASSQERRGASGNTIYF.

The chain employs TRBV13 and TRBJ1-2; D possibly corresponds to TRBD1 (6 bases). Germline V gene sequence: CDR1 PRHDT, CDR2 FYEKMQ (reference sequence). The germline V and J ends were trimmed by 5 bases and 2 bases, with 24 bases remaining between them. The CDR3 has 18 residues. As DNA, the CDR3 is TGTGCCAGCAGCGTCGTGAGCATCCTACAGGGAGGGAACTATGGCTACACCTTC. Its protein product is CASSVVSILQGGNYGYTF.

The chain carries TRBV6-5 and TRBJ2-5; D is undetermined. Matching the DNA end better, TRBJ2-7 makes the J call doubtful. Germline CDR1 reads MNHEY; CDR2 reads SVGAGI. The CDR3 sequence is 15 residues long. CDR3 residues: CASSYEAGTTYEQYF. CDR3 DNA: TGTGCCAGCAGTTATGAAGCAGGCACCACCTACGAGCAGTACTTC.

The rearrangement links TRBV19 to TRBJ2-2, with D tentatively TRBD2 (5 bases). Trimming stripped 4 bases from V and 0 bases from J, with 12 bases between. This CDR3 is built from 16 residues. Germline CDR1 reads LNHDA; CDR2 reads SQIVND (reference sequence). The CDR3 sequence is CASSKADFPNTGELFF. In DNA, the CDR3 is TGTGCCAGTAGTAAAGCGGACTTTCCGAACACCGGGGAGCTGTTTTTT.

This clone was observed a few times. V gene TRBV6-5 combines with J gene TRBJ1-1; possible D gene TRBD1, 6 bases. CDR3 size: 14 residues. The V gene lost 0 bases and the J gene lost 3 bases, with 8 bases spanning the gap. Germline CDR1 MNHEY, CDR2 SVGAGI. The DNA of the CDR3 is TGTGCCAGCAGTTACTCGTACAGGGACACTGAAGCTTTCTTT. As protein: CASSYSYRDTEAFF.

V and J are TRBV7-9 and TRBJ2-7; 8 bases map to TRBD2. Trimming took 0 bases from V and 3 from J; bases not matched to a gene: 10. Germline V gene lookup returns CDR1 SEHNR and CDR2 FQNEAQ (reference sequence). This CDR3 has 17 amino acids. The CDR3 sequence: CASSLAQGSGAYYEQYF. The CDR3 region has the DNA TGTGCCAGCAGCTTAGCTCAGGGTAGCGGGGCGTACTACGAGCAGTACTTC.

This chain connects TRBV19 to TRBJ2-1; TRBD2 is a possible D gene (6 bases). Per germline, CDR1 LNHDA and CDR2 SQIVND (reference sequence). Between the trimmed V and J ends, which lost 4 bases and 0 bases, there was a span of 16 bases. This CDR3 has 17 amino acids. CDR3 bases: TGTGCCAGTAGTACCACATGGGCCGGGAGCTCCTACAATGAGCAGTTCTTC. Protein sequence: CASSTTWAGSSYNEQFF.

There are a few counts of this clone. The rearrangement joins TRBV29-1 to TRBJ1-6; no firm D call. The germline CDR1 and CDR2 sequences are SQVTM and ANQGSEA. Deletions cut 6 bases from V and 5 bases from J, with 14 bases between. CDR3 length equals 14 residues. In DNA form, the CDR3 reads TGCAGCGTAGGATCCGGAGGCCATAATTCACCCCTCCACTTT. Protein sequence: CSVGSGGHNSPLHF.